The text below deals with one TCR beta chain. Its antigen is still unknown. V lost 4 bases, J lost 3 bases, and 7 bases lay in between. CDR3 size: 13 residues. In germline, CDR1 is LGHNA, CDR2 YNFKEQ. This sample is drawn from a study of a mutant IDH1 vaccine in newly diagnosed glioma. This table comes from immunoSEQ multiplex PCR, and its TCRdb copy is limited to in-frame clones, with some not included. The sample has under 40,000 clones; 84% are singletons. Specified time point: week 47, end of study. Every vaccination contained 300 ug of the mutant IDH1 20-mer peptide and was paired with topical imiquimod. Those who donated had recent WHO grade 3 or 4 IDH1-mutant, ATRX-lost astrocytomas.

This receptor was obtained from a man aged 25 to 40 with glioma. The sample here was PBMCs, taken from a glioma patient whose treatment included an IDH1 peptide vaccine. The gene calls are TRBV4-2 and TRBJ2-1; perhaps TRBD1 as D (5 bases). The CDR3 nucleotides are TGTGCCAGCAGCCCAAGGGGCTACAATGAGCAGTTCTTC. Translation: CASSPRGYNEQFF.